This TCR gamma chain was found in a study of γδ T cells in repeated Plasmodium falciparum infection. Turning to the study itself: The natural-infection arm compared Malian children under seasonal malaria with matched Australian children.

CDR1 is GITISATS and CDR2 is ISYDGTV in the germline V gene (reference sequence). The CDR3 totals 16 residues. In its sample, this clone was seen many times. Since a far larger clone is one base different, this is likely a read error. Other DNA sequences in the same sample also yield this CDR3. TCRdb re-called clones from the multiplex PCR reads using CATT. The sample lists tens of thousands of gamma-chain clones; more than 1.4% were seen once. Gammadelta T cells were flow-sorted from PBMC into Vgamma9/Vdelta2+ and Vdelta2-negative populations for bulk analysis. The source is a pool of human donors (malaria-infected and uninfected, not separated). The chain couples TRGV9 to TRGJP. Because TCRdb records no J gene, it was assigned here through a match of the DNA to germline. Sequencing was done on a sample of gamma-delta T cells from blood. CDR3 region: CALWAIQELGKKIKVF. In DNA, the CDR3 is TGTGCCTTGTGGGCCATCCAAGAGTTGGGTAAAAAAATCAAGGTATTT.